A selection of T cell receptor beta chains follows, all from one sample in a study of beta chain features in type 1 diabetes. TCRdb's table, derived via immunoSEQ multiplex PCR, lists solely in-frame clones and lacks some. The top ten hold around 1% of the sample, which has 310,000 or so clones, about a tenth seen once. The sample was central memory CD4+ T cells from blood. The receptors stem from a man aged 25-40 years with type 1 diabetes. Each CDR3 is given with its conserved first and last residue. A D gene is named only where the DNA matches it firmly. Size is omitted from some rows. Given values are once, few, many or a class for expanded clones.

j_call,clone_size,d_call,v_call,cdr3_nt,cdr3_aa
TRBJ1-2,few,TRBD1,TRBV5-1,TGCGCCAGCAGCGGTGGACAGGGGGCCTCTCACTATGGCTACACCTTC,CASSGGQGASHYGYTF
TRBJ2-3,NA,NA,TRBV7-2,TGTGCCAGCAGCCCCGGGAGAACCGGGTTGGATACGCAGTATTTT,CASSPGRTGLDTQYF
TRBJ2-3,NA,NA,TRBV5-4,TGTGCCAGCAGAGACACAACAATGGATACGCAGTATTTT,CASRDTTMDTQYF
TRBJ2-2,NA,NA,TRBV2,TGTGCCAGCAAGGCAGAGAACACCGGGGAGCTGTTTTTT,CASKAENTGELFF
TRBJ2-5,NA,TRBD1,TRBV4-1,TGCGCCAGCAGCCAAGGGCCAGGGGGCGGAGAGACCCAGTACTTC,CASSQGPGGGETQYF
TRBJ2-5,NA,NA,TRBV5-1,TGCGCCAGCAGCTTGGGACAGCTAAAAGAGACCCAGTACTTC,CASSLGQLKETQYF
TRBJ1-2,NA,NA,TRBV7-9,TGTGCCAGCAGCGTCGGGACCAACTCTAACTATGGCTACACCTTC,CASSVGTNSNYGYTF
TRBJ2-7,NA,NA,TRBV28,TGTGCCAGCAGTTGGGAAAAGGGCCTTTCCTACGAGCAGTACTTC,CASSWEKGLSYEQYF
TRBJ2-2,NA,NA,TRBV7-7,TGTGCCAGCAGCCGATTGGGGGATACCGGGGAGCTGTTTTTT,CASSRLGDTGELFF
TRBJ2-1,NA,NA,TRBV28,TGTGCCAGCACCTGGCGGGGGCACTCCTACAATGAGCAGTTCTTC,CASTWRGHSYNEQFF
TRBJ2-3,few,TRBD2,TRBV13,TGTGCCAGCAGCTTCCGGACTAGCGGGGGGGCAGGTGGAGATACGCAGTATTTT,CASSFRTSGGAGGDTQYF
TRBJ1-1,few,NA,TRBV2,TGTGCCAGCAGTGAGCGAGGGGGAGGCGGAAGGACTGAAGCTTTCTTT,CASSERGGGGRTEAFF
TRBJ1-2,few,NA,TRBV6-6,TGTGCCAGCAGTTACTCTACCAGGGAAGGCTACACCTTC,CASSYSTREGYTF
TRBJ1-2,few,TRBD1,TRBV19,TGTGCCAGTAGTATAGAATCCAGGGGGCCTCCGAGGCATGGCTACACCTTC,CASSIESRGPPRHGYTF
TRBJ1-5,many,NA,TRBV21-1,TGTGCCAGCAGCAAGGGGGGGAGCTGCGGCAATCAGCCCCAGCATTTT,CASSKGGSCGNQPQHF
TRBJ1-2,few,TRBD1,TRBV27,TGTGCCAGCAGTACTAGAAACAGGGGCCCGGGCTACACCTTC,CASSTRNRGPGYTF
TRBJ1-5,NA,NA,TRBV7-4,TGTGCCAGCAGCTTAAAAGACAACAATCAGCCCCAGCATTTT,CASSLKDNNQPQHF
TRBJ2-7,few,NA,TRBV11-2,TGTGCCAGCAGTCGGGGGACGACTGGCTACGAGCAGTACTTC,CASSRGTTGYEQYF
TRBJ2-5,few,TRBD1,TRBV6-5,TGTGCCAGCAGCACCGGGACAGGGGACACCCAGTACTTC,CASSTGTGDTQYF
TRBJ1-2,NA,TRBD1,TRBV2,TGTGCCAGCACGACAGGGAGAAACTATGGCTACACCTTC,CASTTGRNYGYTF
TRBJ1-4,once,TRBD1,TRBV15,TGTGCCACCAGCATGGGACAGGTTGCAACTAATGAAAAACTGTTTTTT,CATSMGQVATNEKLFF
TRBJ1-1,NA,NA,TRBV6-5,TGTGCCAGCAGTTACTCAAGAGGGGTAAACACTGAAGCTTTCTTT,CASSYSRGVNTEAFF
TRBJ1-4,NA,NA,TRBV6-5,TGTGCCAGCAGCAGGCAGGGGCCTAATGAAAAACTGTTTTTT,CASSRQGPNEKLFF
TRBJ1-2,NA,NA,TRBV6-1,TGTGCCAGCAGTGAAGGTCCGGGAACACCGAACTATGGCTACACCTTC,CASSEGPGTPNYGYTF
TRBJ2-3,NA,NA,TRBV29-1,TGCAGCGTTGCGCCACGCACAGATACGCAGTATTTT,CSVAPRTDTQYF
TRBJ1-2,few,NA,TRBV11-2,TGTGCCAGCAGCTTAAACGCCCCGGAGGTGAGCTATGGCTACACCTTC,CASSLNAPEVSYGYTF
TRBJ2-3,many,NA,TRBV2,TGTGCCAGCAGTATGACAACGTTCACAGATACGCAGTATTTT,CASSMTTFTDTQYF
TRBJ1-6,few,NA,TRBV14,TGTGCCAGCAGCCAATTTTTGGCAGGGACTTCACCCCTCCACTTT,CASSQFLAGTSPLHF
TRBJ1-5,few,NA,TRBV6-5,TGTGCCAGCAGACCGAATAGCAATCAGCCCCAGCATTTT,CASRPNSNQPQHF
TRBJ2-4,many,NA,TRBV11-2,TGTGCCAGCAGCTTAGCGCAGGGAAACATTCAGTACTTC,CASSLAQGNIQYF
TRBJ2-5,few,NA,TRBV5-6,TGTGCCAGCAGCCAAGAAGGGGAGACCCAGTACTTC,CASSQEGETQYF
TRBJ2-1,NA,NA,TRBV20-1,TGCAGTGCCACAGGATACAATGAGCAGTTCTTC,CSATGYNEQFF
TRBJ1-3,NA,NA,TRBV18,TGTGCCAGCTCACCACAGGACGGCATTGCCGTCTCTGGAAACACCATATATTTT,CASSPQDGIAVSGNTIYF
TRBJ2-3,NA,TRBD2,TRBV10-3,TGTGCCATCAGTGAGGACCGGGGGGGGCCGGCAGATACGCAGTATTTT,CAISEDRGGPADTQYF
TRBJ1-1,few,TRBD1,TRBV29-1,TGCACCGTTAGGGACAGGGACACTGAAGCTTTCTTT,CTVRDRDTEAFF
TRBJ1-6,NA,NA,TRBV7-2,TGTGCCAGCAGCCCTGCCCGGGCCGCAGGATCACCCCTCCACTTT,CASSPARAAGSPLHF
TRBJ2-5,NA,NA,TRBV25-1,TGTGCCAGCAGTGAATATGAGACCCAGTACTTC,CASSEYETQYF
TRBJ1-2,few,NA,TRBV25-1,TGTGCCAGCAGTGTATCTCCAGGGGAGGTGGCTAACTATGGCTACACCTTC,CASSVSPGEVANYGYTF
TRBJ1-6,NA,NA,TRBV28,TGTGCCAGCCATGGGGGGGGTTATAATTCACCCCTCCACTTT,CASHGGGYNSPLHF
TRBJ2-7,few,NA,TRBV5-1,TGCGCCAGCGCCGGGGCCCCGGGCTCCTACGAGCAGTACTTC,CASAGAPGSYEQYF
TRBJ1-2,few,TRBD1,TRBV19,TGTGCCAGTAGTACCAGACAGGGGGGCGACTATGGCTACACCTTC,CASSTRQGGDYGYTF
TRBJ2-7,NA,NA,TRBV5-1,TGCGCCAGCAGCTTGGCCGGGATCATTGAGCAGTACTTC,CASSLAGIIEQYF
TRBJ2-2,NA,NA,TRBV29-1,TGCAGCGTGTGGACAATGAACACCGGGGAGCTGTTTTTT,CSVWTMNTGELFF
TRBJ1-1,NA,NA,TRBV19,TGTGCCAGTAGCCAGGTGGGAACTGAAGCTTTCTTT,CASSQVGTEAFF
TRBJ2-7,NA,TRBD1,TRBV5-1,TGCGCCAGCAGCAGGGACAGGGGCTCCTACGAGCAGTACTTC,CASSRDRGSYEQYF
TRBJ1-1,many,NA,TRBV18,TGTGCCAGCTCACCTGACCGGACTGAAGCTTTCTTT,CASSPDRTEAFF
TRBJ1-2,many,TRBD1,TRBV5-6,TGTGCCAGCAGCCCCGGGACAGGGATACGTGGCTACACCTTC,CASSPGTGIRGYTF
TRBJ2-3,NA,NA,TRBV19,TGTGCCAGTAGTTACAGGGCAAAAGCCCCGGATACGCAGTATTTT,CASSYRAKAPDTQYF
TRBJ2-3,many,TRBD2,TRBV25-1,TGTGCCAGCAATATAGCGGGGGGGTGGGCAGATACGCAGTATTTT,CASNIAGGWADTQYF
TRBJ1-1,NA,NA,TRBV28,TGTGCCAGCAGTTTATTCTGGGGGAGTAACACTGAAGCTTTCTTT,CASSLFWGSNTEAFF
TRBJ1-4,NA,NA,TRBV9,TGTGCCAGCAGCGTAAGAACAGGGAGTGAAAAACTGTTTTTT,CASSVRTGSEKLFF
TRBJ1-5,few,TRBD1,TRBV19,TGTGCCAGTAGTCCGATCACGGACAGGGCGTCTTCGGAGCCCCAGCATTTT,CASSPITDRASSEPQHF
TRBJ1-3,many,TRBD1,TRBV5-4,TGTGCCAGCAGCAGCAGGACAGGGCAGGCTGGAAACACCATATATTTT,CASSSRTGQAGNTIYF